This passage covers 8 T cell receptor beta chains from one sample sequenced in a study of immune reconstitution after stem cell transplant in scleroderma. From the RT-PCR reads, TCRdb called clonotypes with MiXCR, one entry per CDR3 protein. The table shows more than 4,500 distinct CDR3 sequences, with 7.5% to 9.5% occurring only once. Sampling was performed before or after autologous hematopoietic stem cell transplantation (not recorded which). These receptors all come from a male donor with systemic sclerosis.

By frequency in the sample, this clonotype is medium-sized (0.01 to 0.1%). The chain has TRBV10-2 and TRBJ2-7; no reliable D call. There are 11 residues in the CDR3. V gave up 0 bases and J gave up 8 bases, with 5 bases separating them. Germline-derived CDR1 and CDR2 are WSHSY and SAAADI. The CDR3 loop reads CASSESAQQYF. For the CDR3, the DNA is TGCGCCAGCAGTGAGTCGGCACAGCAGTACTTC.

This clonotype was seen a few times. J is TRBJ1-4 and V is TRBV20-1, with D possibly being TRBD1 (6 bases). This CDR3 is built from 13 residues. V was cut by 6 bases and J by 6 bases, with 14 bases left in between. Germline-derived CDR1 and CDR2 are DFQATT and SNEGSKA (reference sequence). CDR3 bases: TGCAGTGCCCCGGGCGGGGGCGATGAAAAACTGTTTTTT. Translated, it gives CSAPGGGDEKLFF.

The CDR3 DNA reads as TGTGCCAGCAGTTGGACAGGGAATGAGCAGTTCTTC. This gives the protein CASSWTGNEQFF. The V call is TRBV12-3 or TRBV12-4, the J call TRBJ2-1, with 8 bases lining up with TRBD1. J was trimmed by 7 bases and V by 4 bases; bases with no gene match: 0. The CDR3 runs to 12 residues.

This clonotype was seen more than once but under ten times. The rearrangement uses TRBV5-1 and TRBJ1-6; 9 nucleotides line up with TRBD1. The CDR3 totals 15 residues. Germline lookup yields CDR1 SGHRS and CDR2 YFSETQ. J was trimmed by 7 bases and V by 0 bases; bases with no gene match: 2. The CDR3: CASSLAGQGNSPLHF. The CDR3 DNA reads TGCGCCAGCAGCTTGGCGGGACAGGGCAATTCACCCCTCCACTTT.

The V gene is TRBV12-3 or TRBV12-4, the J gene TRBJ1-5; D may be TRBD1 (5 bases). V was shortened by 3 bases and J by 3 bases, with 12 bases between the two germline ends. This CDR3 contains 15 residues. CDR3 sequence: CASSLGGPNNQPQHF. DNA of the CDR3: TGTGCCAGCAGTTTGGGGGGACCGAACAATCAGCCCCAGCATTTT.

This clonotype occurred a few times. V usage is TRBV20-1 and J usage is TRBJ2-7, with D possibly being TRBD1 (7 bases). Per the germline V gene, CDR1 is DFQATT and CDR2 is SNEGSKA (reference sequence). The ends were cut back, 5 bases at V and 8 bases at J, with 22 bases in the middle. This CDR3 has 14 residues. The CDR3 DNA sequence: TGCAGTGCTTCTCGACAGGGAGGCTCTAAAAAGCAGTACTTC. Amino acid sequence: CSASRQGGSKKQYF.

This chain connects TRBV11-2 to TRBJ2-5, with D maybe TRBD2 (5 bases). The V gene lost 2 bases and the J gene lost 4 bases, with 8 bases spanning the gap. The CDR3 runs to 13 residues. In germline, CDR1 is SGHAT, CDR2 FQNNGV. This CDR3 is CASSLTSTETQYF. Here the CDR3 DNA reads TGTGCCAGCAGCTTAACTAGTACAGAGACCCAGTACTTC.

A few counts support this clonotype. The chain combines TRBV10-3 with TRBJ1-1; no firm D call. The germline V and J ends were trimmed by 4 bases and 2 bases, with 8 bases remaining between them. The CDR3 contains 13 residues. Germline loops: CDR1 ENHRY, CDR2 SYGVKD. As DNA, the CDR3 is TGTGCCATCAGTGGGCCAACTAACACTGAAGCTTTCTTT. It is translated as CAISGPTNTEAFF.